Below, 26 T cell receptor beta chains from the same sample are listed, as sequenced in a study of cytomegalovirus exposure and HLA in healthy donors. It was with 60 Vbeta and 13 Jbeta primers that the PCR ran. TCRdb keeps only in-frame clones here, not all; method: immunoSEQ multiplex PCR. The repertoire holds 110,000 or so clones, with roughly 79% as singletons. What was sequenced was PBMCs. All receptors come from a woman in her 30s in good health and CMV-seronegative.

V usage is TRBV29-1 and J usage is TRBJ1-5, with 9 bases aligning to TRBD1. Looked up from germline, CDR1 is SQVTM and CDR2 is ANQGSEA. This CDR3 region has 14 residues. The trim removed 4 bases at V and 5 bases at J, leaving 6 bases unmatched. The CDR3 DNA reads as TGCAGCGTTGTGTTTGACAGGGGGGATCAGCCCCAGCATTTT. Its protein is CSVVFDRGDQPQHF.

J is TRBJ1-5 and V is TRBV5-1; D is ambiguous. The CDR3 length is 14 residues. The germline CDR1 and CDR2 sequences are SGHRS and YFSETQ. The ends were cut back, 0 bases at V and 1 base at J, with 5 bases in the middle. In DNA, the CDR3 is TGCGCCAGCAGCTTGGGTGAGAGCAATCAGCCCCAGCATTTT. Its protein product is CASSLGESNQPQHF.

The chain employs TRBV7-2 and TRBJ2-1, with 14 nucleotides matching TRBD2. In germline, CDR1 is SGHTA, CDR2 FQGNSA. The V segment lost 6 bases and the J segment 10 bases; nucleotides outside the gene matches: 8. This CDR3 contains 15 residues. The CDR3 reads CASRNPGLAGVEQFF. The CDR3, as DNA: TGTGCCAGCAGAAACCCGGGACTAGCGGGAGTAGAGCAGTTCTTC.

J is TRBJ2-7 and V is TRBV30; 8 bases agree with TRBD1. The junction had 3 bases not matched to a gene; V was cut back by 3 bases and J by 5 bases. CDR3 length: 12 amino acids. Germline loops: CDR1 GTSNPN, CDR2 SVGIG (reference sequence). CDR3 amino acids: CAWRDRGDEQYF. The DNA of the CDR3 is TGTGCCTGGAGAGACAGGGGAGACGAGCAGTACTTC.

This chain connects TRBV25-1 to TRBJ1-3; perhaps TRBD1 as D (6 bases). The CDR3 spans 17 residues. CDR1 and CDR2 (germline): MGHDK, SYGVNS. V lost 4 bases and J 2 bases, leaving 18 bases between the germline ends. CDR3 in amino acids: CASSAPTGITPGNTIYF. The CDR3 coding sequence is TGTGCCAGCAGTGCCCCGACAGGTATCACACCTGGAAACACCATATATTTT.

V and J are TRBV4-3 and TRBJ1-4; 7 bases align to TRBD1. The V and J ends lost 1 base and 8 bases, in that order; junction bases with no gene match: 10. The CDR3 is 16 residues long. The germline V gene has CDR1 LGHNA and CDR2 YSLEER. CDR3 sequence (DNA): TGCGCCAGCAGCCAAGTCCGGACAGGCCGGGACGAAAAACTGTTTTTT. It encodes CASSQVRTGRDEKLFF.

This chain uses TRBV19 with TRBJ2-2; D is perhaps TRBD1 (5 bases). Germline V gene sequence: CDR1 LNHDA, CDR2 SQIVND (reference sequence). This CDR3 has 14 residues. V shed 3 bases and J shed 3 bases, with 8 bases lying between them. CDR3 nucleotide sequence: TGTGCCAGTAGTATTGCCAGGGACACCGGGGAGCTGTTTTTT. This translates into CASSIARDTGELFF.

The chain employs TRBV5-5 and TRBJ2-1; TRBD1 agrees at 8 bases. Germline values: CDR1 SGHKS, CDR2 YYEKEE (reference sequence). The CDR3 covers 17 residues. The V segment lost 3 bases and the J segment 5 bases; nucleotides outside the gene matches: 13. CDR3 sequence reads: CASSWVAGTGRHNEQFF. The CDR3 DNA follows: TGTGCCAGCAGCTGGGTCGCCGGGACAGGCCGACACAATGAGCAGTTCTTC.

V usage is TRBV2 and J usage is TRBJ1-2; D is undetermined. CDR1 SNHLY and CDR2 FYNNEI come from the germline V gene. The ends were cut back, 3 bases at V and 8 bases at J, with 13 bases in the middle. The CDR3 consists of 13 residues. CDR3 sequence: CASSDSRILGYTF. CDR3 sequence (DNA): TGTGCCAGCAGTGATTCGAGGATTTTAGGCTACACCTTC.

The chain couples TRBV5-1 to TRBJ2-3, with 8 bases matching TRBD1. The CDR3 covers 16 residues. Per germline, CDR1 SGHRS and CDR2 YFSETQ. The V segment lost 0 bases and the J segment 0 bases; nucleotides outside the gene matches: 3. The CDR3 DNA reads TGCGCCAGCAGCTTGGGTCAGGGGGCTAGCACAGATACGCAGTATTTT. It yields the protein CASSLGQGASTDTQYF.

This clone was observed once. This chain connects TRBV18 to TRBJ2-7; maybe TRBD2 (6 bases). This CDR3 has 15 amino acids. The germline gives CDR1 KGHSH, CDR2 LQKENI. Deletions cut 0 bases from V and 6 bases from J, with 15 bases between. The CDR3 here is CASSPPLGGLREQYF. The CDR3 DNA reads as TGTGCCAGCTCACCACCGCTCGGAGGGCTACGCGAGCAGTACTTC.

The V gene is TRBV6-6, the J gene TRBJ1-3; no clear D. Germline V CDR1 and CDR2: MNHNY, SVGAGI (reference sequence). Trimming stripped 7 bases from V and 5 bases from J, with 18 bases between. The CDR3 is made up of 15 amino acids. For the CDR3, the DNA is TGTGCCAGCAACCGAGACCCGGACGGGAGAAACACCATATATTTT. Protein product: CASNRDPDGRNTIYF.

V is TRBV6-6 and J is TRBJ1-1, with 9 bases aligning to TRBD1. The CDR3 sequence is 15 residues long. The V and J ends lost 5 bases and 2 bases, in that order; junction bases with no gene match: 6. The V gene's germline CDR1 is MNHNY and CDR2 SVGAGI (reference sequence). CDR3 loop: CASSRRDRVNTEAFF. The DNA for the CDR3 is TGTGCCAGCAGTCGCCGGGACAGGGTTAACACTGAAGCTTTCTTT.

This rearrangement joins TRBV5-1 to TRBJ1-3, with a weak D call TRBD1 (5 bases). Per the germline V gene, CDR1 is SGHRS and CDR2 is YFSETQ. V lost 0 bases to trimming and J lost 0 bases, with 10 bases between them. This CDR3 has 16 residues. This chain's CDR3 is CASSLDDSTSGNTIYF. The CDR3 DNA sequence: TGCGCCAGCAGCTTGGACGACAGTACCTCTGGAAACACCATATATTTT. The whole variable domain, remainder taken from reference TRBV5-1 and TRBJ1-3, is KAGVTQTPRYLIKTRGQQVTLSCSPISGHRSVSWYQQTPGQGLQFLFEYFSETQRNKGNFPGRFSGRQFSNSRSEMNVSTLELGDSALYLCASSLDDSTSGNTIYFGEGSWLTVV.

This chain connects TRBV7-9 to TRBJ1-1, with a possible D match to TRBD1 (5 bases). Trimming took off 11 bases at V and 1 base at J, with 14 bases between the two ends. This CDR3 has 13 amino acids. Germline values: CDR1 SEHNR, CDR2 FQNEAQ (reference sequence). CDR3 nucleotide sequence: TGTGCCGGGATAGGGGCCCCGAACACTGAAGCTTTCTTT. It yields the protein CAGIGAPNTEAFF.

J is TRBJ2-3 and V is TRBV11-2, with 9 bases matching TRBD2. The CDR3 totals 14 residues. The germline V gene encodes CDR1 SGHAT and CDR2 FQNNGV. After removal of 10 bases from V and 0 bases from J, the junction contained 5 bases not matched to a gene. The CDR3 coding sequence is TGTGCCACACAAGCGGGAGGTAGCACAGATACGCAGTATTTT. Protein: CATQAGGSTDTQYF.

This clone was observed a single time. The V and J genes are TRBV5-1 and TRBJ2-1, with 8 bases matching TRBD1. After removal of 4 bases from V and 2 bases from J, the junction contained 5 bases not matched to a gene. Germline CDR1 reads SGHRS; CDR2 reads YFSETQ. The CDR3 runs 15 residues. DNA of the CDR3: TGCGCCAGCAGCCTTCAGGGGGCGGCCTACAATGAGCAGTTCTTC. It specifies CASSLQGAAYNEQFF.

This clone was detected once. The CDR3 region is CASSSLGGSSYNEQFF. CDR3 in DNA: TGTGCCAGCAGCTCTCTGGGCGGGAGCTCCTACAATGAGCAGTTCTTC. The chain joins TRBV7-9 to TRBJ2-1; 7 bases align to TRBD2. V trimming: 4 bases; J trimming: 0 bases; junction bases outside the gene matches: 6. Germline V gene lookup returns CDR1 SEHNR and CDR2 FQNEAQ (reference sequence). This CDR3 comprises 16 residues.

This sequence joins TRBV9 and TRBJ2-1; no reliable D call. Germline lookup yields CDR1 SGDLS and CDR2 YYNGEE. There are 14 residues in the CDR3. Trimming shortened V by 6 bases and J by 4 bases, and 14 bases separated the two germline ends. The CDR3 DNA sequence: TGTGCCAGCACATCAGTTGCGCGGTACAATGAGCAGTTCTTC. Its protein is CASTSVARYNEQFF.

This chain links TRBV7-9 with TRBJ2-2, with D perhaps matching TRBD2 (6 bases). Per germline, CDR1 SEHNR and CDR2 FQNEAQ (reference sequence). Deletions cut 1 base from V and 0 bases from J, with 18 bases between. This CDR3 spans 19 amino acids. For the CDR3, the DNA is TGTGCCAGCAGCTTAGGTTCCCTAGCGTACCCTGCGAACACCGGGGAGCTGTTTTTT. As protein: CASSLGSLAYPANTGELFF.

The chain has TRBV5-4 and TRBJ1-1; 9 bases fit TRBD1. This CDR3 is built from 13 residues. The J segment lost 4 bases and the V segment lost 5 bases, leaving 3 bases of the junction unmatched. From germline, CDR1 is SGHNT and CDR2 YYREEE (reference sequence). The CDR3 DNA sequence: TGTGCCAGCAGGCGGGACAGGGCCACTGAAGCTTTCTTT. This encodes CASRRDRATEAFF. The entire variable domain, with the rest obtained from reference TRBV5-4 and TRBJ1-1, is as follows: ETGVTQSPTHLIKTRGQQVTLRCSSQSGHNTVSWYQQALGQGPQFIFQYYREEENGRGNFPPRFSGLQFPNYSSELNVNALELDDSALYLCASRRDRATEAFFGQGTRLTVV.

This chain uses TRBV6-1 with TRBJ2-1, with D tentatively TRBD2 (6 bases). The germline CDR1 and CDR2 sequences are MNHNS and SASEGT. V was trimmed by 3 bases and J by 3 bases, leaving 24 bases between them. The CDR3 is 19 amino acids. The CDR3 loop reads CASSDKEWKRVIYYNEQFF. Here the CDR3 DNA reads TGTGCCAGCAGTGATAAAGAGTGGAAGCGGGTAATCTACTACAATGAGCAGTTCTTC.

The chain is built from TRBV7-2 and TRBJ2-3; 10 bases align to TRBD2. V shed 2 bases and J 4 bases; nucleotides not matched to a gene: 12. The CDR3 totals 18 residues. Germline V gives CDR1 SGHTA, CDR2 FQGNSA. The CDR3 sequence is CASSLTSGAAPWADTQYF. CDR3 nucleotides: TGTGCCAGCAGCTTAACTAGCGGGGCGGCCCCCTGGGCAGATACGCAGTATTTT.

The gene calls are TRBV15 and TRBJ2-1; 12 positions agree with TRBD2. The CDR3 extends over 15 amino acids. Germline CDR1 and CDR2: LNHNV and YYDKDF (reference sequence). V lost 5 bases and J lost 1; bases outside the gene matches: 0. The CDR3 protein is CATSGTSGSYNEQFF. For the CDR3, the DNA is TGTGCCACCAGCGGGACTAGCGGGTCCTACAATGAGCAGTTCTTC.

The CDR3 DNA sequence: TGTGCCAGCAGGGGCAGGGGGAACACCGGGGAGCTGTTTTTT. Translated, it gives CASRGRGNTGELFF. This chain uses TRBV6-5 with TRBJ2-2; D possibly corresponds to TRBD1 (6 bases). The V gene's germline CDR1 is MNHEY and CDR2 SVGAGI. V was clipped by 6 bases and J by 1 base, with 9 bases between them. The CDR3 is made up of 14 amino acids.

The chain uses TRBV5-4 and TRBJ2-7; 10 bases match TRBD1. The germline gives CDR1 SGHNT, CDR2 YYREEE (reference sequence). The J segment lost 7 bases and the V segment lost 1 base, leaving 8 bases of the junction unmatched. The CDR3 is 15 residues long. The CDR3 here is CASSLFRQGAGEQYF. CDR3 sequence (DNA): TGTGCCAGCAGCTTGTTTCGACAGGGGGCGGGTGAGCAGTACTTC.